This T cell receptor (beta chain) was recorded in a study of blood T cell repertoires in COVID-19. Turning to the study itself: T cells, B-cell-depleted T cells, or PBMCs provided the cDNA or gDNA that served as material.

This clone was counted only a few times. This CDR3 comprises 12 residues. The V gene's germline CDR1 is GTSNPN and CDR2 SVGIG (reference sequence). Trimming stripped 8 bases from V and 2 bases from J, with 13 bases between. Authors' methods: Reference gene primer amplification gave estimated nucleated cell counts. Assay: immunoSEQ multiplex PCR; the TCRdb copy retains only in-frame clones and omits some. The D gene and trimming were derived from the DNA, and the V and J assignments and clone size from that table. Here the sample spans almost 250,000 clones, 85% being singletons. Sequencing was done on a sample of PBMCs or T cells enriched from blood (not recorded which). This chain uses TRBV30 with TRBJ2-7, with D perhaps TRBD2 (5 bases). The TCR comes from a woman aged 45-60 years with acute COVID-19. Here the CDR3 DNA reads TGTGCCGGAGGTTTCTCAACCTACGAGCAGTACTTC. It yields the protein CAGGFSTYEQYF.